The rows below give T cell receptor beta chains drawn from one sample of a study of T cell repertoires in cytomegalovirus infection. TCRdb itself ran the reads through MiXCR, one entry per CDR3 protein. The repertoire has tens of thousands of distinct CDR3 sequences, about 44% of them found once; the top ten carry 93%. No antigens are known for them. The sequences come from CD8+ T cells from cultured PBMCs, collected from culture after CMV antigen stimulation. The receptor set was obtained from a human donor in good health (CMV status not recorded). Some clones in this sample may be carry-over from other donors' samples. Each CDR3 is given with its conserved first and last residue. D genes are given only for firm matches. A clone size is listed for some rows: how often the clone was seen (once, few, many), or a class if it is expanded.

TGTGCCAGCAGCCCGGGACTAGCGGGGCCACCCACAGATACGCAGTATTTT	CASSPGLAGPPTDTQYF	TRBD2	TRBV7-6	TRBJ2-3	NA
TGCAGTGCTAGAGTTTCAGATCAGCCCCAGCATTTT	CSARVSDQPQHF	NA	TRBV20-1	TRBJ1-5	NA
TGTGCCAGCAGCGGCCCTAGCAATGAGCAGTTCTTC	CASSGPSNEQFF	NA	TRBV7-9	TRBJ2-1	NA
TGTGCCAGCAGCTTGGAGGGTGCGGGGACCCAGTACTTC	CASSLEGAGTQYF	NA	TRBV5-4	TRBJ2-5	NA
TGTGCCTGCAGTTTTTACCTATCTGAGCACTTCTTC	CACSFYLSEHFF	NA	TRBV28	TRBJ2-1	NA
TGTGCCAGCAGCTTATGGGACAGGGGGCCGAACGGGGAGCTGTTTTTT	CASSLWDRGPNGELFF	TRBD1	TRBV7-9	TRBJ2-2	few
TGTGCCAGCAGTTCCCACCGGGGCGGAGGAGATACGCAGTATTTT	CASSSHRGGGDTQYF	NA	TRBV27	TRBJ2-3	NA
TGTGCCAGCAGTGTCGGGCAAAACTATGGCTACACCTTC	CASSVGQNYGYTF	NA	TRBV7-9	TRBJ1-2	NA
TGTGCCAGCAGCTTATTTACTGGGGTCCTTGCAACTAATGAAAAACTGTTTTTT	CASSLFTGVLATNEKLFF	NA	TRBV7-8	TRBJ1-4	once
NA	CASILETPRTGELFF	NA	TRBV6-6	TRBJ2-2	NA
TGTGCCAGCAGCTTAGATCACTATCTCCAAGAGACCCAGTACTTC	CASSLDHYLQETQYF	NA	TRBV11-2	TRBJ2-5	once
TGTGCCAGCAGTTCCTCATGGGGGCGATCCGTCTACGAGCAGTACTTC	CASSSSWGRSVYEQYF	NA	TRBV28	TRBJ2-7	NA